The 12 T cell receptor beta chains below come from one sample, sequenced in a study. TCRdb recomputed calls from the 5' RACE reads with MiXCR, one row per CDR3 protein. The sample records around 30,000 distinct CDR3 sequences, about 26% being singletons. Sequenced input: naive CD4+ T cells sorted from a lymph node. The subset was: naive CD4+ T cells, CD4+CD45RA+CD25-. The receptor set was obtained from a female donor with breast cancer.

The count of this clonotype is one. The conserved phenylalanine or tryptophan is not found at the CDR3 terminus, so this likely reflects a read error. The chain couples TRBV5-1 to TRBJ1-1; no definite D call. Germline V gives CDR1 SGHRS, CDR2 YFSETQ. CDR3 length: 13 amino acids. V lost 0 bases and J lost 4, with 7 bases in between. This chain's CDR3 is CASSLGPSTEAFS. The DNA of the CDR3 is TGCGCCAGCAGCTTGGGGCCGAGCACTGAAGCTTTCTCT.

A few counts support this clonotype. The V and J genes are TRBV6-5 and TRBJ1-2; D is unclear. Trimming stripped 2 bases from V and 1 base from J, with 14 bases between. The CDR3 contains 16 residues. The V gene's germline CDR1 is MNHEY and CDR2 SVGAGI. The CDR3 DNA reads TGTGCCAGCAGTTACGGGCGGCCCCCGCTTAACTATGGCTACACCTTC. Translation gives CASSYGRPPLNYGYTF.

The table lists this clonotype with a few counts. This chain connects TRBV6-1 to TRBJ1-1; D gene ambiguous. The CDR3 covers 15 residues. Trimming took off 5 bases at V and 3 bases at J, with 16 bases between the two ends. Germline V gene data show CDR1 as MNHNS and CDR2 as SASEGT. CDR3 nucleotide sequence: TGTGCCAGCAGTTCAAAGACCCGCGAGGACACTGAAGCTTTCTTT. Protein product: CASSSKTREDTEAFF.

This clonotype is labeled medium-sized. This sequence joins TRBV10-1 and TRBJ2-3; D not resolved. Trimming left V 6 bases short and J 5 bases short, with 24 bases between. This CDR3 has 17 residues. From germline, CDR1 is WNHNN and CDR2 SYGVQD (reference sequence). In nucleotides, the CDR3 is TGCGCCAGCAGATACTACAGTACCGGATTTTCCGGAGATACGCAGTATTTT. Protein: CASRYYSTGFSGDTQYF.

By frequency in the sample, this clonotype is medium-sized. CDR3 in amino acids: CASSLGGGIQYF. In DNA, the CDR3 is TGTGCCAGCAGCTTAGGAGGGGGCATTCAGTACTTC. The genes are TRBV7-6 and TRBJ2-4; possibly TRBD1 for D (6 bases). This CDR3 has 12 residues. The V and J ends lost 1 base and 9 bases respectively, with 7 bases between them. Germline CDR1 reads SGHVS; CDR2 reads FNYEAQ.

The CDR3 coding sequence is TGCGCCAGCAGCTTGGGGGCAGGGCCCAAAAACATTCAGTACTTC. It encodes CASSLGAGPKNIQYF. This chain links TRBV5-1 with TRBJ2-4, with D possibly TRBD1 on 5 matching bases. V shed 0 bases and J shed 2 bases, with 9 bases lying between them. Germline V gives CDR1 SGHRS, CDR2 YFSETQ. CDR3 size: 15 residues.

This chain connects TRBV20-1 to TRBJ2-7; TRBD2 might be the D (5 bases). Germline V gene lookup returns CDR1 DFQATT and CDR2 SNEGSKA (reference sequence). Trimming took off 3 bases at V and 6 bases at J, with 12 bases between the two ends. The CDR3 sequence is 12 residues long. Here the CDR3 DNA reads TGCAGTGCTAGGAGACTATATTTCGAGCAGTACTTC. Translating gives CSARRLYFEQYF.

The chain recombines TRBV5-1 with TRBJ1-1; possibly TRBD1 for D (5 bases). Trimming left V 2 bases short and J 2 bases short, with 7 bases between. This CDR3 region has 13 residues. Germline loops: CDR1 SGHRS, CDR2 YFSETQ. The CDR3 protein is CASSFRDNTEAFF. The CDR3 DNA follows: TGCGCCAGCAGCTTCCGGGACAACACTGAAGCTTTCTTT.

Comment on this clonotype: A read error may account for a junction end that differs from germline. CDR3: CASSRIRDRGARTQCF. The CDR3 DNA reads as TGTGCCAGCAGTAGGATACGGGACAGGGGCGCTCGTACGCAGTGTTTT. The V call is TRBV28, the J call TRBJ2-3; 10 bases map to TRBD1. Germline CDR1 is MDHEN and CDR2 is SYDVKM. This CDR3 contains 16 residues.

The table lists this clonotype with a few counts. The chain has TRBV29-1 and TRBJ2-7; 7 bases match TRBD1. Germline CDR1 is SQVTM and CDR2 is ANQGSEA. V trimming: 5 bases; J trimming: 2 bases; junction bases outside the gene matches: 6. This CDR3 is 13 amino acids long. The CDR3 loop is CSVSQGHPYEQYF. The CDR3 region has the DNA TGCAGCGTTTCACAGGGGCACCCCTACGAGCAGTACTTC.

With regard to this clonotype: A read error may be the cause here, since a much bigger clone is one base away. The rearrangement joins TRBV5-1 to TRBJ2-3, with TRBD1 matching 7 bases. Germline V lookup: CDR1 SGHRS, CDR2 YFSETQ. The J segment lost 14 bases and the V segment lost 3 bases, leaving 15 bases of the junction unmatched. This CDR3 is built from 14 residues. Here the CDR3 reads CASSSLEGAKVRYF. Here the CDR3 DNA reads TGCGCCAGCAGCTCACTAGAGGGGGCGAAAGTTCGGTATTTT.

This clonotype turned up a few times. This chain joins TRBV12-3 or TRBV12-4 and TRBJ1-2; 7 nucleotides line up with TRBD1. CDR3 length: 13 residues. With V trimmed by 5 bases and J by 7 bases, 7 bases remained unmatched. The CDR3 region has the DNA TGTGCCAGCAGTCCCGGGACAGCGGGTGGCTACACCTTC. It is translated as CASSPGTAGGYTF.